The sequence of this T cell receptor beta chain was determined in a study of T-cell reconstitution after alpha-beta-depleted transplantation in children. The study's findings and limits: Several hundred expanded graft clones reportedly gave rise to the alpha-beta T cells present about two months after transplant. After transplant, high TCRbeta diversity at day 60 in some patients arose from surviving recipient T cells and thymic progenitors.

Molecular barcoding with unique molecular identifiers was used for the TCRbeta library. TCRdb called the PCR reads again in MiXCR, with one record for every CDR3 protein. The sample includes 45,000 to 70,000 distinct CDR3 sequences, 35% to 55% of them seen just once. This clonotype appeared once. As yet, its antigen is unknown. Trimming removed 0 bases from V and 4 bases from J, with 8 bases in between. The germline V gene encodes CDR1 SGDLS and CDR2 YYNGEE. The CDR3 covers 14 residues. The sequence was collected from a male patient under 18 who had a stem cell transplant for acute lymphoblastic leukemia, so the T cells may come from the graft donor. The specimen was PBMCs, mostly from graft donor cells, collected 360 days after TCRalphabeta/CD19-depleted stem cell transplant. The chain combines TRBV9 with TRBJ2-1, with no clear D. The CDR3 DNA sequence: TGTGCCAGCAGCGTAGACGGAGATTACAATGAGCAGTTCTTC. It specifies CASSVDGDYNEQFF. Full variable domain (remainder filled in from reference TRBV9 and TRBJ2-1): DSGVTQTPKHLITATGQRVTLRCSPRSGDLSVYWYQQSLDQGLQFLIQYYNGEERAKGNILERFSAQQFPDLHSELNLSSLELGDSALYFCASSVDGDYNEQFFGPGTRLTVL.